Each of the 10 T cell receptor beta chains below was sequenced from the same sample in a study of shared clonotypes between healthy human individuals. This table comes from immunoSEQ multiplex PCR, and its TCRdb copy is limited to in-frame clones, with some not included. The sample shows nearly 1,000,000 clones, over 75% of them seen only once. The sequenced material came from memory CD4+ T cells sorted from blood. Indicated subset: CD45RA-negative fraction. The receptors derive from a man younger than 35 in good health.

This clone appeared once. Being one base from a much bigger clone, this may be a read error. CDR3 sequence reads: CASSLGQYEQYF. DNA of the CDR3: TGTGCCAGCAGCTTGGGACAGTACGAGCAGTACTTC. V gene TRBV5-6 combines with J gene TRBJ2-5, with a possible D match to TRBD1 (5 bases). Matching the DNA end better, TRBJ2-7 makes the J call doubtful. The CDR3 extends over 12 amino acids. Germline V gives CDR1 SGHDT, CDR2 YYEEEE.

The chain uses TRBV2 and TRBJ2-5; the match to TRBD2 covers 8 bases. J lost 5 bases, V lost 6 bases, and 5 bases had no gene match. The germline gives CDR1 SNHLY, CDR2 FYNNEI. The CDR3 loop spans 13 amino acids. CDR3 sequence reads: CASRSGTRETQYF. In DNA form, the CDR3 reads TGTGCCAGCAGATCCGGGACTAGGGAGACCCAGTACTTC.

The chain employs TRBV5-5 and TRBJ2-1, with 13 nucleotides matching TRBD2. CDR1 and CDR2 from the germline V gene are SGHKS and YYEKEE (reference sequence). CDR3 size: 18 residues. J was trimmed by 3 bases and V by 3 bases; bases with no gene match: 9. DNA for the CDR3: TGTGCCAGCAGCTCGCTTGGACTAGCGGGAGCGGGCTACAATGAGCAGTTCTTC. Encoded protein: CASSSLGLAGAGYNEQFF.

This clone was seen only a few times. The rearrangement joins TRBV4-1 to TRBJ2-7; D call uncertain. Germline-derived CDR1 and CDR2 are MGHRA and YSYEKL. The CDR3 consists of 16 residues. V shed 4 bases and J shed 0 bases, with 16 bases lying between them. In nucleotides, the CDR3 is TGCGCCAGCAGCCCCCAACGGACGGGTTTCTCCTACGAGCAGTACTTC. This gives the protein CASSPQRTGFSYEQYF.

This chain connects TRBV28 to TRBJ2-2; 9 positions match TRBD2. Germline CDR1 and CDR2: MDHEN and SYDVKM. Trimming took 4 bases from V and 5 from J; bases not matched to a gene: 14. This CDR3 spans 18 amino acids. The CDR3 here is CASSSSGAGGPETGELFF. CDR3 in DNA: TGTGCCAGCAGTTCGTCCGGGGCGGGAGGGCCGGAGACCGGGGAGCTGTTTTTT.

This clone has a handful of counts. The V and J genes are TRBV18 and TRBJ2-3; 7 nucleotides line up with TRBD2. V was pared by 4 bases and J by 3 bases, with 4 bases of the junction left unmatched. Germline values: CDR1 KGHSH, CDR2 LQKENI. This CDR3 has 14 amino acids. Here the CDR3 DNA reads TGTGCCAGCTCACGGGGGGGATCGACAGATACGCAGTATTTT. Translation gives CASSRGGSTDTQYF. Filled out from reference TRBV18 and TRBJ2-3, the complete variable domain reads NAGVMQNPRHLVRRRGQEARLRCSPMKGHSHVYWYRQLPEEGLKFMVYLQKENIIDESGMPKERFSAEFPKEGPSILRIQQVVRGDSAAYFCASSRGGSTDTQYFGPGTRLTVL.

The chain combines TRBV19 with TRBJ1-1; TRBD1 is a possible D gene (6 bases). This CDR3 is 13 amino acids long. Trimming stripped 4 bases from V and 6 bases from J, with 12 bases between. Looked up from germline, CDR1 is LNHDA and CDR2 is SQIVND (reference sequence). DNA of the CDR3: TGTGCCAGTAGTAGGGACACGAGCCCTGAAGCTTTCTTT. This codes for CASSRDTSPEAFF.

This clone showed up just a few times. The chain recombines TRBV30 with TRBJ1-1; no definite D call. Per the germline V gene, CDR1 is GTSNPN and CDR2 is SVGIG (reference sequence). Between the trimmed V and J ends, which lost 3 bases and 4 bases, there was a span of 12 bases. CDR3 size: 13 residues. CDR3 loop: CAWRKVGSTEAFF. The DNA of the CDR3 is TGTGCCTGGAGGAAGGTAGGGTCCACTGAAGCTTTCTTT.

The chain employs TRBV7-8 and TRBJ1-3; no definite D call. This CDR3 has 15 amino acids. The germline V gene has CDR1 SGHVS and CDR2 FQNEAQ. V was shortened by 5 bases and J by 0 bases, with 11 bases between the two germline ends. CDR3 in amino acids: CASSPLRLSGNTIYF. CDR3 DNA sequence: TGTGCCAGCAGCCCTCTACGACTCTCTGGAAACACCATATATTTT.

This clone was counted many times. This chain links TRBV30 with TRBJ2-3; 7 nucleotides agree with TRBD1. This CDR3 spans 13 amino acids. Losses at the gene ends were 2 bases for V and 4 bases for J; bases not matched to a gene: 3. Germline V gives CDR1 GTSNPN, CDR2 SVGIG (reference sequence). CDR3 region: CAWSRGQADTQYF. CDR3 nucleotides: TGTGCCTGGAGTAGGGGGCAGGCAGATACGCAGTATTTT.